Following are 30 T cell receptor beta chains from one sample sequenced in a study of shared clonotypes between healthy human individuals. TCRdb's table, derived via immunoSEQ multiplex PCR, lists solely in-frame clones and lacks some. The sample shows about 2.3 million clones, less than 95% of them seen only once. The sample comprised naive CD4+ T cells from PBMCs. Specified subset: CD45RA+ positively selected. All receptors derive from a young man in good health. Some clones in this sample may be carry-over from other donors' samples.

The V call is TRBV28, the J call TRBJ1-1, with D tentatively TRBD1 (6 bases). The V gene lost 2 bases and the J gene lost 4 bases, with 8 bases spanning the gap. Per germline, CDR1 MDHEN and CDR2 SYDVKM. CDR3 length: 13 residues. The chain's CDR3 is CASSLRGATEAFF. CDR3 nucleotides: TGTGCCAGCAGTTTAAGGGGGGCCACTGAAGCTTTCTTT.

This clone came up once. This chain links TRBV5-8 with TRBJ1-2, with 8 bases fitting TRBD1. The germline V gene has CDR1 SGHTS and CDR2 YDEGEE. The CDR3 runs 14 residues. V shed 4 bases and J 4 bases; nucleotides not matched to a gene: 6. CDR3 in amino acids: CASSIRQGLYGYTF. CDR3 coding DNA: TGTGCCAGCAGCATCCGACAGGGGCTCTATGGCTACACCTTC.

The rearrangement joins TRBV10-3 to TRBJ2-5; 11 nucleotides agree with TRBD2. The length of the CDR3 is 16 residues. Germline trimming cut 3 bases from V and 0 bases from J; bases unmatched to any gene: 3. Per germline, CDR1 ENHRY and CDR2 SYGVKD. DNA of the CDR3: TGTGCCATCAGTGAATATAGCGGGAGGGACCAAGAGACCCAGTACTTC. Translating gives CAISEYSGRDQETQYF.

The gene calls are TRBV18 and TRBJ1-3; D gene unclear. CDR1 and CDR2 (germline): KGHSH, LQKENI. Trimming removed 1 base at V and 3 bases at J, with 4 bases between. The CDR3 contains 13 residues. The CDR3, as DNA: TGTGCCAGCTCACCACTTGATGGAAACACCATATATTTT. Amino acid sequence: CASSPLDGNTIYF.

This chain connects TRBV25-1 to TRBJ2-3; 9 bases fit TRBD1. The germline gives CDR1 MGHDK, CDR2 SYGVNS. V shed 3 bases and J 4 bases; nucleotides not matched to a gene: 8. CDR3 size: 16 residues. The DNA for the CDR3 is TGTGCCAGCAGTGACCCATGGACAGGGGAGTCAGATACGCAGTATTTT. Protein sequence: CASSDPWTGESDTQYF.

The V and J genes are TRBV7-3 and TRBJ2-1; D perhaps matches TRBD2 (6 bases). The CDR3 spans 15 residues. Germline V lookup: CDR1 SGHTA, CDR2 FQGTGA. The V end lost 3 bases, the J end lost 4 bases, and 13 bases lay between the germline ends. The CDR3: CASSFFGSGYNEQFF. CDR3 nucleotides: TGTGCCAGCAGCTTTTTCGGGAGTGGATACAATGAGCAGTTCTTC. Full variable domain (missing parts from reference TRBV7-3 and TRBJ2-1): GAGVSQTPSNKVTEKGKYVELRCDPISGHTALYWYRQSLGQGPEFLIYFQGTGAADDSGLPNDRFFAVRPEGSVSTLKIQRTERGDSAVYLCASSFFGSGYNEQFFGPGTRLTVL.

The gene calls are TRBV28 and TRBJ2-2; TRBD1 agrees at 10 bases. This CDR3 comprises 16 residues. CDR1 is MDHEN and CDR2 is SYDVKM in the germline V gene. The junction had 3 bases not matched to a gene; V was cut back by 2 bases and J by 3 bases. CDR3 DNA sequence: TGTGCCAGCAGTTTACCGGGACAGGGGTACACCGGGGAGCTGTTTTTT. It yields the protein CASSLPGQGYTGELFF.

The chain joins TRBV28 to TRBJ2-4; D is unresolved. The CDR3 covers 13 residues. Germline CDR1 reads MDHEN; CDR2 reads SYDVKM. V lost 7 bases and J 0 bases, leaving 7 bases between the germline ends. CDR3 protein: CASNALAKNIQYF. CDR3 in DNA: TGTGCCAGCAACGCCTTAGCCAAAAACATTCAGTACTTC.

The gene calls are TRBV13 and TRBJ2-7; 13 bases are shared with TRBD2. CDR3 size: 17 residues. The germline V gene has CDR1 PRHDT and CDR2 FYEKMQ (reference sequence). Trimming cost V 3 bases and J 7 bases; bases outside gene matches: 12. In DNA form, the CDR3 reads TGTGCCAGCAGCTTCGAAGGACTAGCGGGAGCGGTGGGGGAGCAGTACTTC. It encodes CASSFEGLAGAVGEQYF.

In regard to this clone: The DNA is omitted, as the CDR3 cannot be located on it reliably, and the CDR3 follows TCRdb's listing. The chain employs TRBV10-1 and TRBJ2-5; TRBD2 was called by the table and not checked on the DNA. The V gene's germline CDR1 is WNHNN and CDR2 SYGVQD (reference sequence). The CDR3 is 14 amino acids in total, end residues counted. Here the CDR3 reads CASSPSSGQETQYF.

The gene calls are TRBV25-1 and TRBJ2-3; D may correspond to TRBD1 or TRBD2 (5 bases each). The V end lost 6 bases, the J end lost 3 bases, and 16 bases lay between the germline ends. The CDR3 length is 15 residues. Per germline, CDR1 MGHDK and CDR2 SYGVNS. CDR3 coding DNA: TGTGCCAGCAGCACCGGGACCTGGAGTACAGATACGCAGTATTTT. As protein: CASSTGTWSTDTQYF.

DNA of the CDR3: TGTGCCAGCAGCTTAGGTGGGTCGGGGCCGTATGGCTACACCTTC. The encoded protein is CASSLGGSGPYGYTF. This chain uses TRBV7-2 with TRBJ1-2; D possibly corresponds to TRBD1 (5 bases). The V and J ends lost 1 base and 5 bases respectively, with 14 bases between them. From germline, CDR1 is SGHTA and CDR2 FQGNSA. There are 15 residues in the CDR3.

The chain uses TRBV10-1 and TRBJ1-1; D gene uncertain. Trimming removed 4 bases at V and 0 bases at J, with 6 bases between. The CDR3 is 13 residues long. Germline assignment: CDR1 WNHNN and CDR2 SYGVQD (reference sequence). CDR3 nucleotides: TGCGCCAGCAGTGCAAAGGTGAACACTGAAGCTTTCTTT. This codes for CASSAKVNTEAFF.

The rearrangement uses TRBV9 and TRBJ2-5; no reliable D call. The CDR3 sequence is 11 residues long. Trimming left V 4 bases short and J 9 bases short, with 10 bases between. From germline, CDR1 is SGDLS and CDR2 YYNGEE. CDR3 sequence: CASSRGTAQYF. The CDR3 DNA reads as TGTGCCAGCAGCCGTGGTACGGCCCAGTACTTC.

This clone was observed a single time. This CDR3 is also generated by other DNA sequences in the sample. V usage is TRBV5-1 and J usage is TRBJ2-1; TRBD2 aligns across 10 bases. V lost 4 bases and J lost 3; bases outside the gene matches: 4. Germline CDR1 SGHRS, CDR2 YFSETQ. The CDR3 spans 15 residues. In DNA form, the CDR3 reads TGCGCCAGCAGCCTGGGACTAGCGTTCTACAATGAGCAGTTCTTC. It specifies CASSLGLAFYNEQFF.

The genes are TRBV6-4 and TRBJ2-1; 13 bases agree with TRBD2. Germline V lookup: CDR1 MRHNA, CDR2 SNTAGT. There are 15 residues in the CDR3. V was pared by 4 bases and J by 7 bases, with 4 bases of the junction left unmatched. The CDR3: CASSAGLAGANEQFF. CDR3 coding DNA: TGTGCCAGCAGTGCCGGACTAGCGGGAGCAAATGAGCAGTTCTTC.

CDR3 coding DNA: TGTGCCAGCTCCCAGGGTCGAGATGGCTACACCTTC. Translation gives CASSQGRDGYTF. The chain uses TRBV18 and TRBJ1-2; D may be TRBD1 (5 bases). Germline V gene data show CDR1 as KGHSH and CDR2 as LQKENI. CDR3 length: 12 amino acids. Deletions cut 6 bases from V and 6 bases from J, with 11 bases between.

J is TRBJ2-1 and V is TRBV5-1; D gene ambiguous. The CDR3 runs 14 residues. V lost 2 bases and J lost 5, with 11 bases in between. CDR1 is SGHRS and CDR2 is YFSETQ in the germline V gene. The CDR3 DNA reads TGCGCCAGCAGCTTCCAGGACGGTAACAATGAGCAGTTCTTC. Amino acids: CASSFQDGNNEQFF.

This chain joins TRBV7-3 and TRBJ2-3; 11 bases align to TRBD2. The junction had 4 bases not matched to a gene; V was cut back by 7 bases and J by 4 bases. The germline gives CDR1 SGHTA, CDR2 FQGTGA. This CDR3 is built from 14 residues. The CDR3 coding sequence is TGTGCCAGCAAACTAGCGGGAGCCGCAGATACGCAGTATTTT. This gives the protein CASKLAGAADTQYF.

The chain has TRBV4-1 and TRBJ2-7; 7 bases line up with TRBD2. The CDR3 is 15 residues long. Germline assignment: CDR1 MGHRA and CDR2 YSYEKL. Trimming cost V 4 bases and J 0 bases; bases outside gene matches: 6. CDR3: CASSPSSGDSYEQYF. Here the CDR3 DNA reads TGCGCCAGCAGCCCGTCTAGCGGCGACTCCTACGAGCAGTACTTC.

This rearrangement joins TRBV5-1 to TRBJ1-4; D might be TRBD1 (6 bases). The CDR3 loop spans 14 amino acids. The V gene lost 3 bases and the J gene lost 8 bases, with 14 bases spanning the gap. Looked up from germline, CDR1 is SGHRS and CDR2 is YFSETQ. DNA for the CDR3: TGCGCCAGCAGCTCTGGGGGGGCGAGCGAAAAACTGTTTTTT. Its translation is CASSSGGASEKLFF.

The rearrangement joins TRBV7-3 to TRBJ1-1; D gene ambiguous. This CDR3 is built from 14 residues. The germline gives CDR1 SGHTA, CDR2 FQGTGA. Trimming cost V 4 bases and J 1 base, with 10 bases left between them. CDR3 in amino acids: CASSSQATNTEAFF. In nucleotides, the CDR3 is TGTGCCAGCAGCTCGCAGGCGACGAACACTGAAGCTTTCTTT.

The rearrangement links TRBV28 to TRBJ2-7; 11 nucleotides match TRBD2. Germline V CDR1 and CDR2: MDHEN, SYDVKM. The CDR3 spans 15 residues. The ends lost 5 bases at V and 4 bases at J; junction bases unmatched: 7. CDR3 sequence reads: CASSAQLAGVYEQYF. The CDR3 coding sequence is TGTGCCAGCAGTGCGCAACTAGCGGGAGTTTACGAGCAGTACTTC.

The chain is built from TRBV18 and TRBJ1-1; D is undetermined. The germline V gene encodes CDR1 KGHSH and CDR2 LQKENI. The length of the CDR3 is 14 residues. V shed 5 bases and J shed 6 bases, with 16 bases lying between them. The CDR3 protein is CASSSLLLAAEAFF. CDR3 DNA: TGTGCCAGCTCATCACTACTCCTGGCAGCTGAAGCTTTCTTT.

This clone was observed a few times. The J gene is TRBJ1-5, the V gene TRBV2; D remains ambiguous. The CDR3 consists of 14 residues. Germline-derived CDR1 and CDR2 are SNHLY and FYNNEI. Trimming cost V 4 bases and J 0 bases, with 7 bases left between them. Here the CDR3 reads CASSVTDSNQPQHF. The CDR3 nucleotides read TGTGCCAGCAGTGTCACGGATAGCAATCAGCCCCAGCATTTT.

V is TRBV5-1 and J is TRBJ2-1; D is possibly TRBD2 (7 bases). The CDR3 spans 21 residues. From germline, CDR1 is SGHRS and CDR2 YFSETQ. Trimming removed 2 bases at V and 6 bases at J, with 33 bases between. The CDR3 bases are TGCGCCAGCAGCTTAGCAGGACAGAACTATCTAGCGGATAGGAGGGGCAATGAGCAGTTCTTC. It is translated as CASSLAGQNYLADRRGNEQFF.

This clone was counted once. The same CDR3 is also encoded by other DNA sequences in this sample. The chain carries TRBV29-1 and TRBJ1-1, with D possibly matching TRBD1 (5 bases). The germline V and J ends were trimmed by 4 bases and 2 bases, with 11 bases remaining between them. Per germline, CDR1 SQVTM and CDR2 ANQGSEA. The CDR3 runs 13 residues. The CDR3 DNA is TGCAGCGTTGGGAAGGGGACTAACACTGAAGCTTTCTTT. Its translation is CSVGKGTNTEAFF. Based on the CDR3 plus reference TRBV29-1 and TRBJ1-1, the full variable domain is SAVISQKPSRDICQRGTSLTIQCQVDSQVTMMFWYRQQPGQSLTLIATANQGSEATYESGFVIDKFPISRPNLTFSTLTVSNMSPEDSSIYLCSVGKGTNTEAFFGQGTRLTVV.

This sequence joins TRBV7-8 and TRBJ2-5; TRBD2 aligns across 12 bases. CDR1 is SGHVS and CDR2 is FQNEAQ in the germline V gene. This CDR3 spans 21 amino acids. V lost 5 bases to trimming and J lost 5 bases; unmatched junction nucleotides: 24. The CDR3 nucleotides are TGTGCCAGCAGCAGAACCCTGGCTAGCGGGAGGGCGGTTGGGGTGTTGGAGACCCAGTACTTC. Its translation is CASSRTLASGRAVGVLETQYF.

V gene TRBV29-1 combines with J gene TRBJ1-3, with D possibly TRBD1 on 5 matching bases. Germline-derived CDR1 and CDR2 are SQVTM and ANQGSEA. The CDR3 sequence is 12 residues long. V lost 6 bases, J lost 4 bases, and 10 bases lay in between. This chain's CDR3 is CSVQGFGNTIYF. The CDR3 bases are TGCAGCGTCCAGGGCTTCGGAAACACCATATATTTT.

The chain uses TRBV6-5 and TRBJ2-3, with 8 bases aligning to TRBD1. This CDR3 has 14 residues. Trimming took 7 bases from V and 1 from J; bases not matched to a gene: 4. CDR1 MNHEY and CDR2 SVGAGI come from the germline V gene. The CDR3 DNA sequence: TGTGCCAGCACTACGGACAGGGGCACAGATACGCAGTATTTT. The encoded protein is CASTTDRGTDTQYF.